The sequence of this T cell receptor (beta chain) was determined in a study of post-analysis software for immune sequencing data. As for the study in general: Relapsing-remitting, secondary progressive and progressive-relapsing forms made up the multiple sclerosis disease courses. Study-wide findings and caveats: Multiple sclerosis was associated with a significant reduction in normalized Chao1 diversity relative to controls. Comparison of patients with controls showed roughly five TRBV segments more frequent in patients, TRBV5-6, TRBV5-1 and TRBV20-1 among them.

Unmatched junction bases numbered 9, after V lost 6 bases and J lost 0 bases. The CDR3 extends over 15 amino acids. Per germline, CDR1 SQVTM and CDR2 ANQGSEA. Prepared libraries of TCR beta cDNA carried unique molecular identifiers. Yield was approximately 500,000 cDNA molecules from around 1 to 10 million T cells. TCRdb used MiXCR to reprocess the PCR reads, holding one entry per CDR3 protein. The table includes some 800,000 distinct CDR3 sequences, 46% detected once. Worth noting for this clonotype: Its antigen is undetermined.

The specimen was blood. The sequence came from a girl aged 5 to 17 with multiple sclerosis. The chain joins TRBV29-1 to TRBJ2-5, with TRBD1 matching 8 bases. Here the CDR3 DNA reads TGCAGCGTGGTAACCGACAGGGGACACCAAGAGACCCAGTACTTC. It yields the protein CSVVTDRGHQETQYF.